This T cell receptor (beta chain) is from a study of blood T cell repertoires in COVID-19. Original data processing: Using reference gene primer amplification, nucleated cell counts were estimated. Profiled with immunoSEQ multiplex PCR; TCRdb holds only in-frame clones, not every one. The V and J calls and clone size were taken over from that table, and D and trimming were inferred from the DNA. The data contain 180,000 or so clones, around four fifths of them seen just once; the ten biggest clones take up approximately 15%. This CDR3 is built from 12 residues. The ends lost 3 bases at V and 9 bases at J; junction bases unmatched: 1. Germline CDR1 and CDR2: SGHDT and YYEEEE. Followed over time, Seattle patients had been enrolled while infection was active.

The receptor's source is a woman in her seventies with COVID-19, enrolled during active disease. This rearrangement joins TRBV5-6 to TRBJ2-3; 10 bases agree with TRBD2. Sequences were obtained from peripheral blood. The CDR3 nucleotides are TGTGCCAGCAGCTGGACTAGCGGCACGCAGTATTTT. It translates to CASSWTSGTQYF.